This T cell receptor (beta chain) was sequenced during a study of T-cell reconstitution after alpha-beta-depleted transplantation in children. During its preparation, the TCRbeta library received unique molecular identifiers. TCRdb re-derived calls from the PCR reads in MiXCR, one entry per CDR3 protein. Among more than 85,000 distinct CDR3 sequences listed, about 9.4% were seen once. This clonotype was recorded many times. The CDR3 is made up of 14 amino acids. Trimming took 6 bases from V and 1 from J, leaving 9 bases between them. Germline V gives CDR1 MDHEN, CDR2 SYDVKM. Sequenced here: PBMCs from the stem cell graft donor, sampled from the stem cell graft. The sequence derives from a human donor who donated a stem cell graft to a child with acute lymphoblastic leukemia. The chain couples TRBV28 to TRBJ1-4; D remains ambiguous. CDR3 protein: CASSNGGTNEKLFF. The CDR3 DNA follows: TGTGCCAGCAGCAACGGAGGAACTAATGAAAAACTGTTTTTT. The complete variable domain, with remaining parts taken from reference TRBV28 and TRBJ1-4, reads DVKVTQSSRYLVKRTGEKVFLECVQDMDHENMFWYRQDPGLGLRLIYFSYDVKMKEKGDIPEGYSVSREKKERFSLILESASTNQTSMYLCASSNGGTNEKLFFGSGTQLSVL.